A single sample gave rise to the 31 T cell receptor beta chains below, sequenced in a study of technical replicates of blood from a few donors. Profiling relied on immunoSEQ multiplex PCR, and the TCRdb table lists in-frame clones only, not all of them. The sample yields 72,000 or so clones, roughly 90% seen once. The specimen sequenced was T cells isolated from PBMCs. The receptor source for this set is a human donor in good health.

The V call is TRBV9, the J call TRBJ2-1; tentative D call: TRBD2 (6 bases). Trimming pared 0 bases from V and 7 bases from J, leaving 17 bases between. Germline CDR1 SGDLS, CDR2 YYNGEE. There are 16 residues in the CDR3. This chain's CDR3 is CASSVARERPGNEQFF. CDR3 in DNA: TGTGCCAGCAGCGTAGCCCGGGAGCGGCCTGGGAATGAGCAGTTCTTC.

The V call is TRBV4-1, the J call TRBJ2-1; D gene ambiguous. CDR1 and CDR2 (germline): MGHRA, YSYEKL. The V end lost 0 bases, the J end lost 7 bases, and 7 bases lay between the germline ends. The CDR3 loop spans 13 amino acids. The CDR3 is CASSQDHGNEQFF. DNA for the CDR3: TGCGCCAGCAGCCAAGATCACGGGAATGAGCAGTTCTTC.

This clone was seen a few times. The chain employs TRBV30 and TRBJ1-1, with D possibly being TRBD1 (5 bases). Germline CDR1 GTSNPN, CDR2 SVGIG (reference sequence). The CDR3 spans 14 residues. Trimming pared 1 base from V and 5 bases from J, leaving 14 bases between. DNA of the CDR3: TGTGCCTGGAGTGCGGACATTGGCGGTACTGAAGCTTTCTTT. Protein: CAWSADIGGTEAFF.

The chain is built from TRBV7-8 and TRBJ2-1; 9 nucleotides line up with TRBD2. J lost 6 bases, V lost 1 base, and 1 base had no gene match. Germline CDR1 and CDR2: SGHVS and FQNEAQ. The CDR3 has 14 amino acids. In nucleotides, the CDR3 is TGTGCCAGCAGCTTAGTTAGCGGGAGCAATGAGCAGTTCTTC. It translates to CASSLVSGSNEQFF.

CDR3 bases: TGTGCCAGCAGCTTAGCGCTAGCGGGCTCCTACAATGAGCAGTTCTTC. Amino acid sequence: CASSLALAGSYNEQFF. The rearrangement joins TRBV7-2 to TRBJ2-1, with 8 bases matching TRBD2. Per the germline V gene, CDR1 is SGHTA and CDR2 is FQGNSA. Germline trimming cut 0 bases from V and 0 bases from J; bases unmatched to any gene: 1. The CDR3 runs to 16 residues.

The chain uses TRBV9 and TRBJ2-7; maybe TRBD1 (6 bases). Germline V lookup: CDR1 SGDLS, CDR2 YYNGEE. Trimming left V 4 bases short and J 3 bases short, with 11 bases between. The CDR3 covers 13 residues. The CDR3 sequence: CASSPGDRYEQYF. CDR3 sequence (DNA): TGTGCCAGCAGCCCAGGGGATCGCTACGAGCAGTACTTC.

The chain employs TRBV28 and TRBJ2-2; 10 positions agree with TRBD2. V shed 4 bases, J shed 6 bases, and the junction held 11 bases outside the gene matches. The CDR3 spans 17 residues. The germline V gene encodes CDR1 MDHEN and CDR2 SYDVKM. CDR3 bases: TGTGCCAGCAGTTCACCCTCCCGGACTAGCGGAGCCGGGGAGCTGTTTTTT. This translates into CASSSPSRTSGAGELFF.

The V call is TRBV7-9, the J call TRBJ2-7; 10 bases agree with TRBD2. V shed 2 bases and J 5 bases; nucleotides not matched to a gene: 3. The CDR3 sequence is 14 residues long. The germline V gene encodes CDR1 SEHNR and CDR2 FQNEAQ (reference sequence). CDR3 sequence: CASSLSGRGHEQYF. In DNA, the CDR3 is TGTGCCAGCAGCTTAAGCGGGAGGGGACACGAGCAGTACTTC.

This sequence joins TRBV27 and TRBJ2-3; D remains ambiguous. CDR1 is MNHEY and CDR2 is SMNVEV in the germline V gene (reference sequence). Trimming left V 6 bases short and J 4 bases short, with 8 bases between. The CDR3 loop spans 12 amino acids. Here the CDR3 DNA reads TGTGCCAGCAGGTCAGTTGCAGATACGCAGTATTTT. Translation gives CASRSVADTQYF.

V is TRBV29-1 and J is TRBJ1-2, with D tentatively TRBD1 (6 bases). V lost 7 bases and J lost 1, with 25 bases in between. Germline V gives CDR1 SQVTM, CDR2 ANQGSEA. CDR3 length: 17 residues. CDR3 bases: TGCAGCGCATACCCTGACAAAACGGACAGTTTTAACTATGGCTACACCTTC. Translating gives CSAYPDKTDSFNYGYTF.

The gene calls are TRBV13 and TRBJ1-1, with 8 nucleotides matching TRBD1. J gave up 4 bases and V 5 bases, and 0 bases lay outside the gene matches. In germline, CDR1 is PRHDT, CDR2 FYEKMQ (reference sequence). This CDR3 comprises 12 residues. The CDR3 loop is CASSGQGTEAFF. The CDR3 region has the DNA TGTGCCAGCAGCGGACAGGGCACTGAAGCTTTCTTT. The entire variable domain, with the rest obtained from reference TRBV13 and TRBJ1-1, is as follows: AAGVIQSPRHLIKEKRETATLKCYPIPRHDTVYWYQQGPGQDPQFLISFYEKMQSDKGSIPDRFSAQQFSDYHSELNMSSLELGDSALYFCASSGQGTEAFFGQGTRLTVV.

The V and J genes are TRBV2 and TRBJ1-1; D is unclear. The V gene's germline CDR1 is SNHLY and CDR2 FYNNEI. The CDR3 contains 15 residues. V dropped 6 bases and J dropped 3 bases, with 17 bases sitting between them. CDR3 DNA sequence: TGTGCCAGCAGCGATTCCTTCGGGGTTTACACTGAAGCTTTCTTT. The encoded protein is CASSDSFGVYTEAFF.

The chain joins TRBV4-2 to TRBJ2-7; D might be TRBD2 (5 bases). V lost 4 bases, J lost 4 bases, and 11 bases lay in between. The CDR3 covers 13 residues. Germline V CDR1 and CDR2: LGHNA, YNFKEQ. CDR3 coding DNA: TGTGCCAGCAGCCCCCTACCGGGATACGAGCAGTACTTC. This translates into CASSPLPGYEQYF.

The chain employs TRBV6-5 and TRBJ2-7; TRBD2 matches 11 bases. The germline gives CDR1 MNHEY, CDR2 SVGAGI. The CDR3 spans 14 residues. After removal of 6 bases from V and 7 bases from J, the junction contained 8 bases not matched to a gene. The CDR3 loop is CASRLQGLAEEQYF. CDR3 coding DNA: TGTGCCAGCAGGCTCCAGGGACTAGCGGAGGAGCAGTACTTC.

This chain connects TRBV7-8 to TRBJ2-1, with 8 bases matching TRBD2. Trimming at V came to 4 bases and at J to 2 bases, leaving 1 base not matched to a gene. The CDR3 is 14 residues long. Germline assignment: CDR1 SGHVS and CDR2 FQNEAQ. CDR3 bases: TGTGCCAGCAGCTCGACTAGCGCCTACAATGAGCAGTTCTTC. Residues: CASSSTSAYNEQFF.

V is TRBV7-9 and J is TRBJ2-7; 13 positions agree with TRBD2. The germline CDR1 and CDR2 sequences are SEHNR and FQNEAQ (reference sequence). J lost 3 bases, V lost 8 bases, and 7 bases had no gene match. The CDR3 is made up of 15 amino acids. CDR3 coding DNA: TGTGCCAGCTCCTCCGGGACTAGCGGGATCTACGAGCAGTACTTC. Its translation: CASSSGTSGIYEQYF.

This clone was picked up one time. The CDR3 here is CASSFGSQTDTQYF. In DNA, the CDR3 is TGTGCCAGCAGCTTTGGGAGTCAAACAGATACGCAGTATTTT. This chain links TRBV11-2 with TRBJ2-3, with a possible D match to TRBD2 (5 bases). Per the germline V gene, CDR1 is SGHAT and CDR2 is FQNNGV. Trimming shortened V by 3 bases and J by 3 bases, and 10 bases separated the two germline ends. The CDR3 sequence is 14 residues long.

The rearrangement links TRBV9 to TRBJ2-3, with a possible D match to TRBD2 (5 bases). V lost 0 bases and J lost 10, with 18 bases in between. The CDR3 has 15 residues. CDR1 is SGDLS, CDR2 YYNGEE, per germline. The CDR3 is CASSVERTGSPPQYF. DNA for the CDR3: TGTGCCAGCAGCGTAGAGAGGACGGGGAGCCCCCCGCAGTATTTT.

The genes are TRBV9 and TRBJ2-7, with 8 bases that match TRBD2. The V segment lost 3 bases and the J segment 7 bases; nucleotides outside the gene matches: 9. In germline, CDR1 is SGDLS, CDR2 YYNGEE. CDR3 size: 14 residues. CDR3 amino acids: CASSDSGGGWEQYF. DNA for the CDR3: TGTGCCAGCAGCGATAGCGGCGGGGGGTGGGAGCAGTACTTC.

This clone was recorded only once. This rearrangement joins TRBV5-1 to TRBJ2-7; D possibly corresponds to TRBD1 (6 bases). The ends were cut back, 1 base at V and 5 bases at J, with 16 bases in the middle. The CDR3 is made up of 15 amino acids. Germline V lookup: CDR1 SGHRS, CDR2 YFSETQ. CDR3 nucleotides: TGCGCCAGCAGCTTGACCCCGGGCCCAGGGGACGAGCAGTACTTC. This sequence encodes CASSLTPGPGDEQYF. The whole variable domain, remainder taken from reference TRBV5-1 and TRBJ2-7, is KAGVTQTPRYLIKTRGQQVTLSCSPISGHRSVSWYQQTPGQGLQFLFEYFSETQRNKGNFPGRFSGRQFSNSRSEMNVSTLELGDSALYLCASSLTPGPGDEQYFGPGTRLTVT.

The J gene is TRBJ2-5, the V gene TRBV5-1, with D possibly matching TRBD2 (6 bases). The CDR3 totals 13 residues. In germline, CDR1 is SGHRS, CDR2 YFSETQ. With 7 bases removed from V and 5 bases from J, the gap between germline ends came to 15 bases. The CDR3 protein is CASLREYGETQYF. The CDR3 DNA reads TGCGCCAGCCTCCGGGAGTACGGGGAGACCCAGTACTTC.

V usage is TRBV5-8 and J usage is TRBJ1-2; no reliable D call. There are 16 residues in the CDR3. Germline V lookup: CDR1 SGHTS, CDR2 YDEGEE. Trimming took off 0 bases at V and 6 bases at J, with 18 bases between the two ends. The CDR3 DNA follows: TGTGCCAGCAGCTTGGAAGATGCGGGGATGCTCAATGGCTACACCTTC. It is translated as CASSLEDAGMLNGYTF.

The rearrangement joins TRBV7-2 to TRBJ1-1; no clear D. This CDR3 comprises 15 residues. CDR1 and CDR2 from the germline V gene are SGHTA and FQGNSA. The V and J ends lost 3 bases and 4 bases respectively, with 15 bases between them. The CDR3 DNA follows: TGTGCCAGCAGCTTTTCCCCACCGTGGAGCACTGAAGCTTTCTTT. This codes for CASSFSPPWSTEAFF.

This chain uses TRBV27 with TRBJ1-1, with 9 nucleotides matching TRBD1. This CDR3 has 14 amino acids. V was clipped by 6 bases and J by 1 base; unmatched bases: 3. Germline values: CDR1 MNHEY, CDR2 SMNVEV (reference sequence). In DNA form, the CDR3 reads TGTGCCAGCAGGCCGGGACAGGGGAACACTGAAGCTTTCTTT. Its protein product is CASRPGQGNTEAFF.

The sample holds one count of this clone. The chain joins TRBV25-1 to TRBJ1-5, with D maybe TRBD1 (5 bases). The CDR3 runs 15 residues. Germline CDR1 reads MGHDK; CDR2 reads SYGVNS. The V end lost 3 bases, the J end lost 2 bases, and 11 bases lay between the germline ends. CDR3 coding DNA: TGTGCCAGCAGTGATCGAACAGGTGGCAATCAGCCCCAGCATTTT. This translates into CASSDRTGGNQPQHF.

The chain is built from TRBV6-1 and TRBJ1-5, with no clear D. The CDR3 consists of 14 residues. The V end lost 3 bases, the J end lost 2 bases, and 8 bases lay between the germline ends. In germline, CDR1 is MNHNS, CDR2 SASEGT. The CDR3 nucleotides are TGTGCCAGCAGTGACGGCGGCGGCAATCAGCCCCAGCATTTT. This sequence encodes CASSDGGGNQPQHF.

The V gene is TRBV6-4, the J gene TRBJ2-7; tentatively, D is TRBD2 (6 bases). This CDR3 comprises 13 residues. Germline assignment: CDR1 MRHNA and CDR2 SNTAGT. V was shortened by 7 bases and J by 3 bases, with 13 bases between the two germline ends. DNA of the CDR3: TGTGCCAGCATGGGGGAGGTATTCTACGAGCAGTACTTC. It specifies CASMGEVFYEQYF.

V and J are TRBV27 and TRBJ2-5; possible D gene TRBD2, 6 bases. The V and J ends lost 5 bases and 2 bases respectively, with 15 bases between them. This CDR3 spans 15 amino acids. Germline assignment: CDR1 MNHEY and CDR2 SMNVEV (reference sequence). In nucleotides, the CDR3 is TGTGCCAGCAGTATGACCCATAGCGGTCAAGAGACCCAGTACTTC. Its protein product is CASSMTHSGQETQYF.

This clone came up once. This rearrangement joins TRBV27 to TRBJ2-7; 7 positions match TRBD1. Germline CDR1 and CDR2: MNHEY and SMNVEV (reference sequence). The CDR3 totals 17 residues. J lost 5 bases, V lost 0 bases, and 13 bases had no gene match. CDR3 nucleotide sequence: TGTGCCAGCAGTTTATCAGGGGGCCCGACTAATACGCACGAGCAGTACTTC. The encoded protein is CASSLSGGPTNTHEQYF.

This clone was observed a handful of times. This chain links TRBV6-1 with TRBJ1-1, with D perhaps TRBD1 (6 bases). Germline CDR1 is MNHNS and CDR2 is SASEGT. The CDR3 runs 14 residues. V lost 1 base and J 6 bases, leaving 12 bases between the germline ends. The CDR3 DNA is TGTGCCAGCAGTGAAGGATGGACAGTTCCTGAAGCTTTCTTT. This codes for CASSEGWTVPEAFF.

The V call is TRBV7-2, the J call TRBJ2-3, with D maybe TRBD2 (5 bases). Germline loops: CDR1 SGHTA, CDR2 FQGNSA. The CDR3 sequence is 15 residues long. Trimming took 5 bases from V and 4 from J, leaving 16 bases between them. CDR3 sequence reads: CASSPGSHGPDTQYF. The CDR3 nucleotides are TGTGCCAGCAGCCCGGGATCTCACGGACCAGATACGCAGTATTTT.